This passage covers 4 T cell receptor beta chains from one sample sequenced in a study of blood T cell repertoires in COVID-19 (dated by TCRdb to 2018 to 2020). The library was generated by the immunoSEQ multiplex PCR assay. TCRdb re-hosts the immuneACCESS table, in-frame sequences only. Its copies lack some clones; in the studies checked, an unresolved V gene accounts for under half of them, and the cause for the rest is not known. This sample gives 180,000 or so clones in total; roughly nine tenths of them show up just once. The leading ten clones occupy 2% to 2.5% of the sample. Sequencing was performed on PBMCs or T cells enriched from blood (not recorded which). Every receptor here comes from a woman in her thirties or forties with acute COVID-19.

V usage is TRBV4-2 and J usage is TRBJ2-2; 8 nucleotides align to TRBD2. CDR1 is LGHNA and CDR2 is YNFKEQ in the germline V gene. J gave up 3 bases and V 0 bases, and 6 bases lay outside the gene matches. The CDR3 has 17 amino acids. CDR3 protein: CASSQEGSSGYTGELFF. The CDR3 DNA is TGTGCCAGCAGCCAAGAAGGGTCTAGCGGGTACACCGGGGAGCTGTTTTTT.

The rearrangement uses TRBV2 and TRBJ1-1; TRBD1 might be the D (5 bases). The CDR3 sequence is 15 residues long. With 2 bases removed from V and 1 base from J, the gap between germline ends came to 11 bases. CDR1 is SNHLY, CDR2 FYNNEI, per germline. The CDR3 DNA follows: TGTGCCAGCAGTGAACAGGCAGGGTGGAACACTGAAGCTTTCTTT. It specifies CASSEQAGWNTEAFF.

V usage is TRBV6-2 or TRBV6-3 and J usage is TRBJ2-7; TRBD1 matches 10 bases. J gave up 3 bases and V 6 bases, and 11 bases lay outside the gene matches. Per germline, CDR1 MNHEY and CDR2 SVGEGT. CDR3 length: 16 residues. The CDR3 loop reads CASSPSGTGDYYEQYF. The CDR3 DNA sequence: TGTGCCAGCAGCCCTTCTGGGACAGGGGACTACTACGAGCAGTACTTC.

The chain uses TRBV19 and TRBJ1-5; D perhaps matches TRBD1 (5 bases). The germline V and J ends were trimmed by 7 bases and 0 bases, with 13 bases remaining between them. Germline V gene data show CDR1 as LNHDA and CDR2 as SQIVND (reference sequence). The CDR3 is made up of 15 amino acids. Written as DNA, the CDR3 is TGTGCCAGTAATACGGGGGGATATAGCAATCAGCCCCAGCATTTT. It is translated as CASNTGGYSNQPQHF. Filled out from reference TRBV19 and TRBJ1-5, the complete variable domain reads DGGITQSPKYLFRKEGQNVTLSCEQNLNHDAMYWYRQDPGQGLRLIYYSQIVNDFQKGDIAEGYSVSREKKESFPLTVTSAQKNPTAFYLCASNTGGYSNQPQHFGDGTRLSIL.